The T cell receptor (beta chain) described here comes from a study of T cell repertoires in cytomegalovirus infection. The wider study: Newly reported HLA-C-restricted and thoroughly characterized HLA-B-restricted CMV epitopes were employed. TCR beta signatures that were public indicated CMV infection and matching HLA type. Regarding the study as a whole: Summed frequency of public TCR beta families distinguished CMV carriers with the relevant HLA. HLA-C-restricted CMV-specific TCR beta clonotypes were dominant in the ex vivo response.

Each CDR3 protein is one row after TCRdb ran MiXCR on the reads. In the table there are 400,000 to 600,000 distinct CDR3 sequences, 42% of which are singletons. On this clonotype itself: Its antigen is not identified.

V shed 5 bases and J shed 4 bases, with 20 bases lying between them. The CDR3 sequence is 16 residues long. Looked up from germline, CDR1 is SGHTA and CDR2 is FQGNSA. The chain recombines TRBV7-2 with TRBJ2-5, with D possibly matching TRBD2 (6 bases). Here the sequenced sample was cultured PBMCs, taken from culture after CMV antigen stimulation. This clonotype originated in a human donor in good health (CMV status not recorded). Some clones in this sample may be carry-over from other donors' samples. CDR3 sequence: CASSPLMAGIGETQYF. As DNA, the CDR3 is TGTGCCAGCAGCCCCCTGATGGCGGGAATCGGAGAGACCCAGTACTTC.